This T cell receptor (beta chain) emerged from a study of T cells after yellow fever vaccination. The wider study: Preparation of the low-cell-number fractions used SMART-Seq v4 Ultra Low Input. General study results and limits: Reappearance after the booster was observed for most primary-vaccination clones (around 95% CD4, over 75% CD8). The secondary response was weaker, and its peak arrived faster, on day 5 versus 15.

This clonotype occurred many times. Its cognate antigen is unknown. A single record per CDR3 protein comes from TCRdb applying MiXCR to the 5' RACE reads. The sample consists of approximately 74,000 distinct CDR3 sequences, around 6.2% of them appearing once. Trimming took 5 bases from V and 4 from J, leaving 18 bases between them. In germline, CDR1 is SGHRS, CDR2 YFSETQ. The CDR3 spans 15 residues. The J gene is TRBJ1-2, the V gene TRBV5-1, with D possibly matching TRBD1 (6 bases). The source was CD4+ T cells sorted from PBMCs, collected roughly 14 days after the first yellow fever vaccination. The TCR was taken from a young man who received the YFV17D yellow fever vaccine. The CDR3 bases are TGCGCCAGCAGTCCCGACAGGACAACCTTCTATGGCTACACCTTC. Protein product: CASSPDRTTFYGYTF.